What follows describes a single TCR beta chain. Its antigen remains unknown. The ends were cut back, 5 bases at V and 9 bases at J, with 14 bases in the middle. Germline lookup yields CDR1 MNHEY and CDR2 SMNVEV (reference sequence). The CDR3 spans 13 residues. This sample is drawn from a study of somatic mutations in cytotoxic T cells in rheumatoid arthritis. On the study more broadly: Certain V beta antibody-stained T-cell populations, V beta1+ cells sequenced for TCRB among them, were flow-sorted to nearly 100% purity. Points from the study as a whole: It was found that CD8+ T-cell clonality in rheumatoid arthritis patients did not differ significantly from that in age-matched healthy controls.

Assay used: immunoSEQ multiplex PCR; TCRdb lists only in-frame clones, some missing. The top ten clones hold approximately 3.2% of a sample with 35,000 to 40,000 clones, approximately 80% of them seen once. The sequence was obtained from a man aged 40-49 years in good health. The sample comprised CD8+ T cells sorted from blood. V and J are TRBV27 and TRBJ2-1; perhaps D is TRBD1 or TRBD2 (5 bases each). CDR3 DNA sequence: TGTGCCAGCAGTGGGGACCCCGAAAGTGAGCAGTTCTTC. Protein sequence: CASSGDPESEQFF.